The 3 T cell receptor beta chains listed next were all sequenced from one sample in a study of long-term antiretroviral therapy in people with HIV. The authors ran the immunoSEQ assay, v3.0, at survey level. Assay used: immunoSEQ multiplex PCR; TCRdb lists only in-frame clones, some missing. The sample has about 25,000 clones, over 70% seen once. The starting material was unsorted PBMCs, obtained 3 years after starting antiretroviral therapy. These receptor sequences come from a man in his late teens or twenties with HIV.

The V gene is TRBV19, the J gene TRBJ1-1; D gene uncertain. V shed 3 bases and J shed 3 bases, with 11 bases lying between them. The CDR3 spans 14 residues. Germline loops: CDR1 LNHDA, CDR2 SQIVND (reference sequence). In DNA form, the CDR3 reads TGTGCCAGTAGTATTTATGACGGGGACACTGAAGCTTTCTTT. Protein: CASSIYDGDTEAFF.

CDR3 loop: CASSGRLAGGRDTQYF. CDR3 nucleotide sequence: TGTGCCAGCAGTGGTAGACTAGCGGGGGGGAGAGATACGCAGTATTTT. The rearrangement joins TRBV25-1 to TRBJ2-3, with 14 bases identical to TRBD2. V trimming: 4 bases; J trimming: 5 bases; junction bases outside the gene matches: 5. The germline CDR1 and CDR2 sequences are MGHDK and SYGVNS. This CDR3 comprises 16 residues.

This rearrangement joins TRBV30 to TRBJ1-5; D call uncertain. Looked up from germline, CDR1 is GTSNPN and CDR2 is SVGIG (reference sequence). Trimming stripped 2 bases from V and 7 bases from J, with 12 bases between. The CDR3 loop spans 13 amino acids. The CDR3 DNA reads TGTGCCTGGAGTTTCTCCCACGGCCAGCCCCAGCATTTT. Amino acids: CAWSFSHGQPQHF. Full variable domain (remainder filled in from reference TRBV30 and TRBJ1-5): SQTIHQWPATLVQPVGSPLSLECTVEGTSNPNLYWYRQAAGRGLQLLFYSVGIGQISSEVPQNLSASRPQDRQFILSSKKLLLSDSGFYLCAWSFSHGQPQHFGDGTRLSIL.